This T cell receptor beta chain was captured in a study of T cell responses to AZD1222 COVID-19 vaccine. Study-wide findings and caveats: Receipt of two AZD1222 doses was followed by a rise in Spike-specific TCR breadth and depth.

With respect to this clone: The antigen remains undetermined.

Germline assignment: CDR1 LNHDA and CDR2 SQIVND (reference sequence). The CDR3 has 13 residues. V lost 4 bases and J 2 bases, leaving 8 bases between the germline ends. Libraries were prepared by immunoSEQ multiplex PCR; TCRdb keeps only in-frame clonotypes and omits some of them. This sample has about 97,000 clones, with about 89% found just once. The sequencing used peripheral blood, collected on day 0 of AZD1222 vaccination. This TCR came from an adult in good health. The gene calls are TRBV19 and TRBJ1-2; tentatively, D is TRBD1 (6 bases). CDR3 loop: CASSTGVNYGYTF. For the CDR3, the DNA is TGTGCCAGTAGTACAGGGGTGAACTATGGCTACACCTTC.